This T cell receptor beta chain was sequenced in a study of cytomegalovirus exposure and HLA in healthy donors. This CDR3 contains 12 residues. V shed 4 bases and J 8 bases; nucleotides not matched to a gene: 3. Germline loops: CDR1 MNHEY, CDR2 SMNVEV (reference sequence). PCR primers comprised 60 Vbeta and 13 Jbeta primers. Profiled with immunoSEQ multiplex PCR; TCRdb holds only in-frame clones, not every one. This table has about 120,000 clones, roughly 80% appearing once. J is TRBJ1-2 and V is TRBV27, with 8 bases lining up with TRBD1. The receptor comes from a man aged 18 to 29 in good health and CMV-seropositive. Sample: PBMCs. CDR3 protein: CASSSQGEGYTF. DNA of the CDR3: TGTGCCAGCAGTTCACAGGGGGAGGGCTACACCTTC.